One sample yielded the 20 T cell receptor beta chains listed below, sequenced in a study of cytotoxic CD8 clonotypes in ibrutinib-treated CLL. Generated by immunoSEQ multiplex PCR, the TCRdb table keeps only in-frame clones and is missing some. The table has approximately 32,000 clones, about 70% seen once; the top ten hold 25% to 35%. The starting material was PBMCs, obtained before ibrutinib treatment. The source of these receptors is a human donor with chronic lymphocytic leukemia.

The chain couples TRBV28 to TRBJ2-4; D not certain. The V gene lost 6 bases and the J gene lost 0 bases, with 18 bases spanning the gap. CDR3 length equals 17 residues. Germline V gene sequence: CDR1 MDHEN, CDR2 SYDVKM. CDR3 coding DNA: TGTGCCAGCAGCCATCAGCGAATTGTTCTAGCCAAAAACATTCAGTACTTC. Translated, it gives CASSHQRIVLAKNIQYF.

The chain recombines TRBV1 with TRBJ2-7; the DNA was not compared with TRBD1, the D call given in the table. TRBV1 is a pseudogene. The CDR3 contains 17 residues. CDR3 nucleotides: TGCACCAGCAGCCAAGACTCAGGGAATCCCCTCCCTCTCGAGCAGTACTTC. It specifies CTSSQDSGNPLPLEQYF.

This clone was counted only a few times. This chain links TRBV7-9 with TRBJ2-2, with D unclear. CDR1 is SEHNR, CDR2 FQNEAQ, per germline (reference sequence). The CDR3 runs to 15 residues. V was clipped by 0 bases and J by 1 base, with 6 bases between them. The CDR3 nucleotides read TGTGCCAGCAGCTTAGCCGGCAGGAACACCGGGGAGCTGTTTTTT. This gives the protein CASSLAGRNTGELFF.

The chain links TRBV5-6 to TRBJ1-3, with TRBD1 as a possible D gene (6 bases). This CDR3 contains 16 residues. Germline V gene data show CDR1 as SGHDT and CDR2 as YYEEEE. V was cut by 0 bases and J by 2 bases, with 12 bases left in between. The chain's CDR3 is CASSLVAGAAGNTIYF. CDR3 nucleotides: TGTGCCAGCAGCTTGGTTGCAGGGGCGGCTGGAAACACCATATATTTT.

V usage is TRBV7-2 and J usage is TRBJ2-3, with D possibly being TRBD2 (5 bases). CDR1 is SGHTA and CDR2 is FQGNSA in the germline V gene. The V gene lost 1 base and the J gene lost 2 bases, with 10 bases spanning the gap. CDR3 length equals 15 residues. The CDR3 sequence: CASSLDGIFTDTQYF. The CDR3 region has the DNA TGTGCCAGCAGCTTAGACGGGATTTTCACAGATACGCAGTATTTT. The entire variable domain, with the rest obtained from reference TRBV7-2 and TRBJ2-3, is as follows: GAGVSQSPSNKVTEKGKDVELRCDPISGHTALYWYRQSLGQGLEFLIYFQGNSAPDKSGLPSDRFSAERTGGSVSTLTIQRTQQEDSAVYLCASSLDGIFTDTQYFGPGTRLTVL.

The chain is built from TRBV27 and TRBJ2-1; 7 positions match TRBD2. V trimming: 2 bases; J trimming: 5 bases; junction bases outside the gene matches: 6. The CDR3 contains 15 residues. The V gene's germline CDR1 is MNHEY and CDR2 SMNVEV (reference sequence). The DNA of the CDR3 is TGTGCCAGCAGTTTAGCGGGAGTTGGTAACAATGAGCAGTTCTTC. This encodes CASSLAGVGNNEQFF.

The V gene is TRBV19, the J gene TRBJ2-5, with D tentatively TRBD1 (6 bases). Germline V gene sequence: CDR1 LNHDA, CDR2 SQIVND (reference sequence). V was trimmed by 5 bases and J by 2 bases, leaving 12 bases between them. The CDR3 is made up of 14 amino acids. The CDR3 sequence is CASSSRTAQETQYF. In DNA form, the CDR3 reads TGTGCCAGTAGTTCACGGACAGCACAAGAGACCCAGTACTTC.

This chain uses TRBV7-9 with TRBJ2-3; D is undetermined. The CDR3 is made up of 12 amino acids. CDR1 and CDR2 (germline): SEHNR, FQNEAQ (reference sequence). V was cut by 5 bases and J by 6 bases, with 9 bases left in between. The CDR3 reads CASSGLADTQYF. The DNA of the CDR3 is TGTGCCAGCAGCGGGCTCGCGGATACGCAGTATTTT.

The chain joins TRBV7-2 to TRBJ1-3; D is unresolved. The CDR3 length is 14 residues. From germline, CDR1 is SGHTA and CDR2 FQGNSA. The V end lost 1 base, the J end lost 1 base, and 5 bases lay between the germline ends. The CDR3, as DNA: TGTGCCAGCAGCTTAGGGGGTTCTGGAAACACCATATATTTT. Amino acid sequence: CASSLGGSGNTIYF.

The chain combines TRBV19 with TRBJ1-3, with a possible D match to TRBD1 (5 bases). From germline, CDR1 is LNHDA and CDR2 SQIVND (reference sequence). Between the trimmed V and J ends, which lost 2 bases and 4 bases, there was a span of 15 bases. The CDR3 spans 16 residues. The CDR3 DNA is TGTGCCAGTAGTATACGGAGGGGATCCGGGGGAAACACCATATATTTT. Translation: CASSIRRGSGGNTIYF.

The chain combines TRBV13 with TRBJ2-1; D is ambiguous. The V end lost 4 bases, the J end lost 7 bases, and 8 bases lay between the germline ends. Germline CDR1 and CDR2: PRHDT and FYEKMQ (reference sequence). This CDR3 contains 12 residues. The DNA of the CDR3 is TGTGCCAGCAGCTCATTAGAAAATGAGCAGTTCTTC. Translation gives CASSSLENEQFF.

This chain uses TRBV28 with TRBJ1-5; no reliable D call. Germline CDR1 MDHEN, CDR2 SYDVKM. Trimming removed 3 bases at V and 3 bases at J, with 6 bases between. This CDR3 has 13 amino acids. CDR3 residues: CASSFALNQPQHF. The CDR3 region has the DNA TGTGCCAGCAGTTTTGCGCTCAATCAGCCCCAGCATTTT.

V is TRBV4-3 and J is TRBJ2-3; TRBD2 matches 8 bases. CDR1 and CDR2 from the germline V gene are LGHNA and YSLEER. V gave up 5 bases and J gave up 0 bases; unmatched junction bases: 4. CDR3 length: 15 amino acids. The CDR3 nucleotides are TGCGCCAGCAGCGGACTAGCAGTTAGCACAGATACGCAGTATTTT. Its translation: CASSGLAVSTDTQYF.

The chain uses TRBV7-9 and TRBJ2-7; D not resolved. The germline V gene encodes CDR1 SEHNR and CDR2 FQNEAQ (reference sequence). Trimming took 8 bases from V and 0 from J, leaving 11 bases between them. This CDR3 region has 13 residues. DNA of the CDR3: TGTGCCAGCCATGGCGGCAACTCCTACGAGCAGTACTTC. It codes for CASHGGNSYEQYF.

The V and J genes are TRBV2 and TRBJ1-2; 7 positions match TRBD1. The V segment lost 1 base and the J segment 1 base; nucleotides outside the gene matches: 6. Per the germline V gene, CDR1 is SNHLY and CDR2 is FYNNEI. The CDR3 sequence is 16 residues long. The CDR3 DNA is TGTGCCAGCAGTGAAGGCGGGCAGGGGGTTAACTATGGCTACACCTTC. Translated: CASSEGGQGVNYGYTF.

The chain carries TRBV19 and TRBJ1-1; no reliable D call. CDR1 is LNHDA, CDR2 SQIVND, per germline (reference sequence). The CDR3 consists of 16 residues. Trimming stripped 3 bases from V and 1 base from J, with 15 bases between. The CDR3, as DNA: TGTGCCAGTAGTATTGGTCCACGACTCTCGAACACTGAAGCTTTCTTT. Encoded protein: CASSIGPRLSNTEAFF. Using reference TRBV19 and TRBJ1-1 for the parts outside the CDR3, the full variable domain is DGGITQSPKYLFRKEGQNVTLSCEQNLNHDAMYWYRQDPGQGLRLIYYSQIVNDFQKGDIAEGYSVSREKKESFPLTVTSAQKNPTAFYLCASSIGPRLSNTEAFFGQGTRLTVV.

The chain is built from TRBV29-1 and TRBJ2-7; D ambiguous. The CDR3 length is 12 residues. Germline CDR1 SQVTM, CDR2 ANQGSEA. The germline V and J ends were trimmed by 2 bases and 4 bases, with 9 bases remaining between them. The CDR3 DNA reads as TGCAGCGTTGAAAGAAACGAGTACGAGCAGTACTTC. Protein: CSVERNEYEQYF.

The chain links TRBV11-1 to TRBJ2-7, with unresolved D. CDR1 SGHAT and CDR2 FQDESV come from the germline V gene (reference sequence). The CDR3 consists of 13 residues. Trimming took 8 bases from V and 2 from J, leaving 13 bases between them. The CDR3 DNA is TGTGCCAGCGGAACTTCTAGGGCCTACGAGCAGTACTTC. This gives the protein CASGTSRAYEQYF.

The V and J genes are TRBV6-1 and TRBJ1-3; maybe TRBD1 (6 bases). V shed 4 bases and J shed 4 bases, with 14 bases lying between them. The CDR3 consists of 15 residues. Germline lookup yields CDR1 MNHNS and CDR2 SASEGT. The CDR3: CASSAQQGGGNTIYF. The CDR3 bases are TGTGCCAGCAGTGCCCAACAGGGAGGCGGAAACACCATATATTTT.

This chain joins TRBV11-2 and TRBJ1-4; 8 nucleotides agree with TRBD1. Germline CDR1 reads SGHAT; CDR2 reads FQNNGV. V was pared by 5 bases and J by 10 bases, with 9 bases of the junction left unmatched. The CDR3 is 14 residues long. The CDR3 reads CASSNGQGFLKLFF. DNA of the CDR3: TGTGCCAGCAGCAACGGACAGGGTTTTTTAAAACTGTTTTTT. The variable domain in full, with the rest retrieved from reference TRBV11-2 and TRBJ1-4, is EAGVAQSPRYKIIEKRQSVAFWCNPISGHATLYWYQQILGQGPKLLIQFQNNGVVDDSQLPKDRFSAERLKGVDSTLKIQPAKLEDSAVYLCASSNGQGFLKLFFGSGTQLSVL.